This T cell receptor (beta chain) was found in a study of T cell repertoires in MIS-A myocarditis (dated by TCRdb to 2022 to 2024). The QIAamp DNA FFPE kit was used to extract genomic DNA from formalin-fixed paraffin-embedded autopsy tissue. TCRbeta CDR3 regions were amplified by the immunoSEQ bias-controlled multiplex PCR and were subjected to high-throughput sequencing. The paper's data handling went like this. The immunoSEQ vendor pipeline collapsed and filtered the CDR3 sequences so that the abundance and frequency of each unique TCRbeta CDR3 could be quantified. Dominant CDR3 amino acid sequences were clustered with SARS-CoV-2-specific ImmuneCODE TCRbeta sequences by CD-HIT using a 90% global sequence identity threshold. Clones at frequencies from 0.1 to 1 were categorized as hyperexpanded, and clones at frequencies from 0.01 to 0.1 were categorized as large. CDR3 amino acid sequences and V and J gene assignments of dominant clones were confirmed with MiXCR. The R stringdist package was used to calculate Levenshtein distances between the patient clonotypes and the ImmuneCODE hits. TCRdb's version of the immuneACCESS table is confined to in-frame rearrangements and falls short of the full clone set. An unresolved V gene accounts for under half of the shortfall where checked; the remainder is of unknown origin. Clonal size and the V and J genes are those of that table, whereas D and trimming came from the DNA. This sample gives 5,500 to 8,000 clones in total; around four fifths of them show up just once. The ten most abundant clones make up roughly 19% of the sample.

This clone came up once. No antigen is known for it. Nothing much larger sits one base from this clone, and base qualities are not available. This TCR came from a man between 18 and 35 years old with fulminant myocarditis from multisystem inflammatory syndrome in adults (MIS-A) after COVID-19. The sequenced material came from right inferior lung lobe tissue obtained at autopsy.

The nucleotides are TGTGCCAGCAGTTTTGTAACAAAGGGAGACCTGTTTTTT. It is translated as CASSFVTKGDLFF. The chain uses TRBV5-6 and TRBJ1-4; the D gene is not confidently resolved. CDR3 length: 13 amino acids, cysteine to phenylalanine. Kept here is only the CDR3 DNA, which spans 39 bases and is read in frame from base 1. V loses 5 bases of germline sequence and J loses 14 bases, and the interval between the two ends is 19 bases. From a lookup of the germline V gene, CDR1 and CDR2 are SGHDT and YYEEEE. Outside the CDR3, residues come from the reference TRBV5-6 and TRBJ1-4 proteins, so the full variable domain is: DAGVTQSPTHLIKTRGQQVTLRCSPKSGHDTVSWYQQALGQGPQFIFQYYEEEERQRGNFPDRFSGHQFPNYSSELNVNALLLGDSALYLCASSFVTKGDLFFGSGTQLSVL.